This T cell receptor beta chain was sequenced for a study of T-cell reconstitution after alpha-beta-depleted transplantation in children. Unique molecular identifiers were used to barcode this TCRbeta library. A single record per CDR3 protein comes from TCRdb applying MiXCR to the PCR reads. Altogether over 550,000 distinct CDR3 sequences are present, roughly 10% being singletons, with the ten largest covering about 4%. The sample holds many counts of this clonotype. Per the germline V gene, CDR1 is MNHEY and CDR2 is SVGAGI. Deletions cut 5 bases from V and 2 bases from J, with 16 bases between. The length of the CDR3 is 16 residues.

The clonotype was recovered from a human donor who donated a stem cell graft to a child with acute myeloid leukemia. The sample in question was PBMCs from the stem cell graft donor, obtained from the stem cell graft. The J gene is TRBJ2-1, the V gene TRBV6-5; TRBD1 might be the D (5 bases). CDR3 sequence (DNA): TGTGCCAGCAGTCGACAGTTCTCTACCACCTACAATGAGCAGTTCTTC. This gives the protein CASSRQFSTTYNEQFF.